This TCR beta chain was identified in a study of CD8+ T cells in alopecia areata. Study-level results: Among the 100 top clones, expanded CD8+ clones, like scalp clonality, were significantly decreased by tofacitinib. Clonality in lesional scalp, especially alopecia totalis/universalis, exceeded that of normal scalp. There were many expanded lesional clones persisting in scalp and blood during tofacitinib.

Between the trimmed V and J ends, which lost 1 base and 10 bases, there was a span of 16 bases. The CDR3 is made up of 14 amino acids. Per germline, CDR1 SGHTA and CDR2 FQGNSA. The sequencing template was cDNA reverse transcribed from extracted RNA. This table comes from immunoSEQ multiplex PCR, and its TCRdb copy is limited to in-frame clones, with some not included. Of under 350,000 clones listed, about three fifths were seen once; the top ten hold under 2%. Described treatment: oral pan-JAK inhibitor, 5-10 mg twice daily. The researchers isolated CD4+ and CD8+ T cells from PBMCs by sorting. Worth noting for this clone: Its antigen is still unknown.

This clonotype was obtained from a human donor with alopecia areata. Sample: CD4+ T cells sorted from blood, taken at week 24, from a patient treated with tofacitinib. The chain links TRBV7-2 to TRBJ1-1; no reliable D call. DNA for the CDR3: TGTGCCAGCAGCTTAGACCCCACACGCGGCCGAGCTTTCTTT. Translated: CASSLDPTRGRAFF. Looking up the rest from reference TRBV7-2 and TRBJ1-1 gives the full variable domain: GAGVSQSPSNKVTEKGKDVELRCDPISGHTALYWYRQSLGQGLEFLIYFQGNSAPDKSGLPSDRFSAERTGGSVSTLTIQRTQQEDSAVYLCASSLDPTRGRAFFGQGTRLTVV.